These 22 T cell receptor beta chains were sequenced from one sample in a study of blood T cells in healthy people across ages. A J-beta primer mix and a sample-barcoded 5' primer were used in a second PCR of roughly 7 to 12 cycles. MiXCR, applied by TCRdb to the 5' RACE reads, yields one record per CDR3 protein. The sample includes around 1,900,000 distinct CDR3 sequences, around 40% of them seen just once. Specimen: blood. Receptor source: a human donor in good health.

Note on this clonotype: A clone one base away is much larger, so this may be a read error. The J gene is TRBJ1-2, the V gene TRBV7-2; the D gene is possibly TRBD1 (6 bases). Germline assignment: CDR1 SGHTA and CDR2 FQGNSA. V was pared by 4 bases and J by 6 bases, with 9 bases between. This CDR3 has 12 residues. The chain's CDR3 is CASSSGEDGYTF. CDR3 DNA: TGTGCCAGCAGCTCAGGGGAGGATGGCTACACCTTC.

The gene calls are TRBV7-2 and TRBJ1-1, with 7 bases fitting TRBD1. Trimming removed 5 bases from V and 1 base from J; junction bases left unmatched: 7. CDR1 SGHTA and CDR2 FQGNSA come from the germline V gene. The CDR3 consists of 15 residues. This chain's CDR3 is CASSPGDRANTEAFF. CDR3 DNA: TGTGCCAGCAGCCCAGGTGACAGGGCGAACACTGAAGCTTTCTTT.

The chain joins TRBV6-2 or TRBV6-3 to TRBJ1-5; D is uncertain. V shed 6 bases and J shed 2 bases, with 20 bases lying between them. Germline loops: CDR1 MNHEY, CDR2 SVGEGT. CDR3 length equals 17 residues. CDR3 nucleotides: TGTGCCAGCAGCCCTGTGTTGGCGATGGAAGGCAATCAGCCCCAGCATTTT. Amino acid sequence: CASSPVLAMEGNQPQHF.

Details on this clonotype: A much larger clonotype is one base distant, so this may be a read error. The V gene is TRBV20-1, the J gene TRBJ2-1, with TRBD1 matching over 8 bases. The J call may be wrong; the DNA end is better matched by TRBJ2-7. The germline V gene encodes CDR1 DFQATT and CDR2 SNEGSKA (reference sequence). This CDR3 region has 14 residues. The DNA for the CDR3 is TGCAGTGCCTTAGCAGGGGGCCTATACAATGAGCAGTACTTC. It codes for CSALAGGLYNEQYF.

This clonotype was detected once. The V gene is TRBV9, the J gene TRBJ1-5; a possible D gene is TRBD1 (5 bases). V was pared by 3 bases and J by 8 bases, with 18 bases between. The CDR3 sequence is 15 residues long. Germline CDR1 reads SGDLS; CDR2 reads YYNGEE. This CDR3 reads CASSASGAPGEPQHF. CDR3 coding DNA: TGTGCCAGCAGCGCATCCGGGGCCCCGGGAGAGCCCCAGCATTTT.

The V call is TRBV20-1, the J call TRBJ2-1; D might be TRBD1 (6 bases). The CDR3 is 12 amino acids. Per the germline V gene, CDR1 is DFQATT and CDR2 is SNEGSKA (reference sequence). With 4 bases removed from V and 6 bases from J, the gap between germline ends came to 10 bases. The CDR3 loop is CSATLTGNEQFF. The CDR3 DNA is TGCAGTGCTACCCTGACAGGCAATGAGCAGTTCTTC.

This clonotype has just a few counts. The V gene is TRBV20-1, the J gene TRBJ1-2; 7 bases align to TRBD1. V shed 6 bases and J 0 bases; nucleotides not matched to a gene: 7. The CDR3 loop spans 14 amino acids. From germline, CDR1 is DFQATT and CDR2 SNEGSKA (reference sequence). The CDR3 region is CSANPTGSNYGYTF. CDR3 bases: TGCAGTGCCAACCCGACAGGGTCTAACTATGGCTACACCTTC.

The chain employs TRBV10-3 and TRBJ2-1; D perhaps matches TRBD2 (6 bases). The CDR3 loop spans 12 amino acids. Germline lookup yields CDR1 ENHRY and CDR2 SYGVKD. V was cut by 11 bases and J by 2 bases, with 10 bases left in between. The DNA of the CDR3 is TGTGCCCATGGAGGGCCCTACAATGAGCAGTTCTTC. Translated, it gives CAHGGPYNEQFF.

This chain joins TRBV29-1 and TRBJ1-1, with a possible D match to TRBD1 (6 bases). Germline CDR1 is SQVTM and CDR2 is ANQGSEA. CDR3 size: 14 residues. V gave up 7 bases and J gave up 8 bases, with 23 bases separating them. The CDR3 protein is CSGSRGGRRSEAFF. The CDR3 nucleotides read TGCAGCGGATCTAGGGGGGGGCGCCGGTCCGAAGCTTTCTTT.

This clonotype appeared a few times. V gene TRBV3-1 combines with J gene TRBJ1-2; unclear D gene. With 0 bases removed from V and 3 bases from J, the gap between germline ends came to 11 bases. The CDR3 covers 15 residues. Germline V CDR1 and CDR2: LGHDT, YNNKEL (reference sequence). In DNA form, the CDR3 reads TGTGCCAGCAGCCAAGATCGGTGGGTAGACTATGGCTACACCTTC. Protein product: CASSQDRWVDYGYTF.

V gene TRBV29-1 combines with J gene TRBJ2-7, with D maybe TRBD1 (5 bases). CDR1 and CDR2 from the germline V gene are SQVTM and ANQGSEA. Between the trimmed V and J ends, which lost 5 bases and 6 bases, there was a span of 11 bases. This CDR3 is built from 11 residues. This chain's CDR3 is CSVSGPSEQYF. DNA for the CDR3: TGCAGCGTTTCAGGGCCCTCCGAGCAGTACTTC.

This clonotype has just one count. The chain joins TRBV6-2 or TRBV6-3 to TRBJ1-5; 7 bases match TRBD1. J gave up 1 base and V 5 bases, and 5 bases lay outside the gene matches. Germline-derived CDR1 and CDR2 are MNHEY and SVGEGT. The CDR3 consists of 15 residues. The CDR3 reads CASSLMTGSNQPQHF. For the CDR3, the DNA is TGTGCCAGCAGTCTGATGACAGGGAGCAATCAGCCCCAGCATTTT.

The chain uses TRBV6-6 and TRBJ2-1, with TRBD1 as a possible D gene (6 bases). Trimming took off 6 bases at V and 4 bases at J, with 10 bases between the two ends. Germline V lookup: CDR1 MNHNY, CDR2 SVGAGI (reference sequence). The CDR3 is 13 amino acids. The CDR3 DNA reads TGTGCCAGCAGAGTGGACAGATACAATGAGCAGTTCTTC. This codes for CASRVDRYNEQFF.

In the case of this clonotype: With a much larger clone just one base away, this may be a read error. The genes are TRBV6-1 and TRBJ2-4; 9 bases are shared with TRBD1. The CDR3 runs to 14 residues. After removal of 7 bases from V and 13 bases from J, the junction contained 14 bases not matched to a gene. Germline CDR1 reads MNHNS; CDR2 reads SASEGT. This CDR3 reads CASIDWDREGEQYF. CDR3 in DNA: TGTGCCAGCATCGACTGGGACAGGGAAGGTGAGCAGTACTTC.

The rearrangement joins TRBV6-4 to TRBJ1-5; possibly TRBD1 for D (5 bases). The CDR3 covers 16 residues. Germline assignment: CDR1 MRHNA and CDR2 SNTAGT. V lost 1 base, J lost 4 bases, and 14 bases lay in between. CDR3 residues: CASSDLGRALNQPQHF. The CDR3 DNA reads TGTGCCAGCAGTGACTTGGGCAGGGCTCTGAATCAGCCCCAGCATTTT.

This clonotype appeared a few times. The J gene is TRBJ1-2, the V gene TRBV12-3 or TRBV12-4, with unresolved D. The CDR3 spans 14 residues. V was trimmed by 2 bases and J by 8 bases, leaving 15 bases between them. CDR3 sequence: CASSLSSEFWGYTF. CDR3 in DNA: TGTGCCAGCAGTTTATCCTCGGAGTTCTGGGGCTACACCTTC.

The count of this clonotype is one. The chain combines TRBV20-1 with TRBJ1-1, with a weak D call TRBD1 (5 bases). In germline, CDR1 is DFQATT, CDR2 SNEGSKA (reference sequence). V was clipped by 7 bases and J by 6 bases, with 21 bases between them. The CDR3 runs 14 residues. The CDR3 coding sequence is TGCAGTGTCAGGGTAGGGAGTAGTAGGTCTGAAGCTTTCTTT. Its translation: CSVRVGSSRSEAFF.

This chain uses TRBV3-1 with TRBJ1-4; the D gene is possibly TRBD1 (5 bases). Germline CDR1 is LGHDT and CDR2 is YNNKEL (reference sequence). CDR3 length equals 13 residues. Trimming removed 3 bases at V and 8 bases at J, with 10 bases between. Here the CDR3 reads CASSHPEGEKLFF. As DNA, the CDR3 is TGTGCCAGCAGCCACCCAGAGGGGGAAAAACTGTTTTTT.

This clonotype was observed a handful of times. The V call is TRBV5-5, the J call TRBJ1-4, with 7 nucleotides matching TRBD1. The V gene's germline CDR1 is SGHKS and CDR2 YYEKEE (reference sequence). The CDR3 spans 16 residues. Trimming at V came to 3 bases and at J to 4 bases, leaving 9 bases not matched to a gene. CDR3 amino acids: CASSSRRTGRNEKLFF. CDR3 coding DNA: TGTGCCAGCAGCTCAAGACGGACAGGACGTAATGAAAAACTGTTTTTT.

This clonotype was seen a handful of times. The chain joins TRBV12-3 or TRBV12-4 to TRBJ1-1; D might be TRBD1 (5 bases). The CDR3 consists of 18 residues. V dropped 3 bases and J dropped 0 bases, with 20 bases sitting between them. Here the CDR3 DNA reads TGTGCCAGCAGTTTTGGGGCAGGGAGACAGAGAATGAACACTGAAGCTTTCTTT. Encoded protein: CASSFGAGRQRMNTEAFF.

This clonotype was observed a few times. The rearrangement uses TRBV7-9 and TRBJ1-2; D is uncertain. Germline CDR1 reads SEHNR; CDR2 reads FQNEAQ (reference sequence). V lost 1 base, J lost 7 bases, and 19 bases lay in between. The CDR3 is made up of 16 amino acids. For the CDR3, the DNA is TGTGCCAGCAGCTTAGTATCGGGGAGGGTCGCTTTTGGCTACACCTTC. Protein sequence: CASSLVSGRVAFGYTF.

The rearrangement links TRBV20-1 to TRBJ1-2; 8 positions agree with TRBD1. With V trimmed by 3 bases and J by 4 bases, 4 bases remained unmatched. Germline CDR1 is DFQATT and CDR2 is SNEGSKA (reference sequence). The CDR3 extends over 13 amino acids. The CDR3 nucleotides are TGCAGTGCTAGGACAGGGGTCTCCTATGGCTACACCTTC. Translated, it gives CSARTGVSYGYTF.